Listed below are T cell receptor beta chains from one sample, sequenced in a study of T cells in Graves' hyperthyroidism and ophthalmopathy. TCRdb called the multiplex PCR reads again in MiXCR, with one record for every CDR3 protein. The table has 450,000 to 550,000 distinct CDR3 sequences, approximately 25% seen once. Sequencing was performed on blood. These receptors all stem from a woman aged 25-40 years with Graves' ophthalmopathy. Both conserved end residues are part of each CDR3. The D gene is left open where the match is weak. Rows may omit the clone size; those that give it use once, few, many or a size class.

size,J,V,D,DNA,CDR3
few,TRBJ2-5,TRBV27,TRBD1,TGTGCCAGCAGTCCGGGACAGGGATGGGGAGAGACCCAGTACTTC,CASSPGQGWGETQYF
many,TRBJ2-5,TRBV20-1,TRBD2,TGCAGTGCGCTAGCGGGGGATGGGGAGACCCAGTACTTC,CSALAGDGETQYF
-,TRBJ1-1,TRBV6-5,-,TGTGCCAGCAGTTATTCCCCTGGCCCGAACACTGAAGCTTTCTTT,CASSYSPGPNTEAFF
few,TRBJ1-2,TRBV4-3,-,TGCGCCAGCAGCCAAGAATTGCAGTATGAATCAAACTATGGCTACACCTTC,CASSQELQYESNYGYTF
few,TRBJ2-7,TRBV9,TRBD1,TGTGCCAGCAGCGCGGGACAGGGGCCCGAGCAGTACTTC,CASSAGQGPEQYF
-,TRBJ1-2,TRBV15,TRBD1,TGTGCCACCAGCAAGGACAGGCGGGGTGGCTACACCTTC,CATSKDRRGGYTF
once,TRBJ1-1,TRBV11-2,-,TGTGCCAGCAGCTTCTATTCAGCAGATGAAGCTTACTTT,CASSFYSADEAYF
many,TRBJ2-3,TRBV24-1,TRBD1,TGTGCCACCGAAGCAGGGGGAACGCAGTATTTT,CATEAGGTQYF
many,TRBJ1-1,TRBV18,-,TGTGCCAGCTCACCGCGAGAGCACACTGAAGCTTTCTTT,CASSPREHTEAFF
-,TRBJ1-6,TRBV6-2/TRBV6-3,-,TGTGCCAGCAGTTACTCGAGCTTCGGTTCACCCCTCCACTTT,CASSYSSFGSPLHF
many,TRBJ2-5,TRBV13,-,TGTGCCAGCAGCTTAGGAGAGGCAGTACAAGAGACCCAGTACTTC,CASSLGEAVQETQYF
many,TRBJ1-2,TRBV30,-,TGTGCCTGGAGTTCCCTCACAGGGACGTACACCTTC,CAWSSLTGTYTF
-,TRBJ2-2,TRBV20-1,-,TGCACTGCTAGAGATACAAAGAACACCGGGGAGCTGTTTTTT,CTARDTKNTGELFF
many,TRBJ1-5,TRBV15,TRBD1,TGTGCCACCGCAGGGACAGGGGGCTCCCACAATCAGCCCCAGCATTTT,CATAGTGGSHNQPQHF
-,TRBJ2-2,TRBV12-5,TRBD2,TGTGCTAGTGGTTTGGGACAGCGCGGACTAGCGGGAGGGCTTGACACCGGGGAGCTGTTTTTT,CASGLGQRGLAGGLDTGELFF
many,TRBJ2-7,TRBV10-2,-,TGCGCCAGCAGTGAGTCGCCAGGGCACTCCTACGAGCAGTACTTC,CASSESPGHSYEQYF
many,TRBJ2-4,TRBV30,TRBD1,TGTGCCTGGCGGGACAGGGGAGTTGGCATTCAGTACTTC,CAWRDRGVGIQYF
-,TRBJ2-1,TRBV7-2,TRBD1,TGTGCCAGCAGCTTAGGTCAAACACCGGGACAGGGGGCGCAGTTCTTC,CASSLGQTPGQGAQFF
many,TRBJ2-4,TRBV25-1,TRBD1,TGTGCCAGCCTTCCACCGGGACAGGCCAAAAACATTCAGTACTTC,CASLPPGQAKNIQYF
many,TRBJ2-5,TRBV28,-,TGTGCCAGCAGACTAGCCGGGGAGACCCAGTACTTC,CASRLAGETQYF
many,TRBJ2-2,TRBV11-1,TRBD2,TGTGCCAGCAGACACCTAGCGGAAGGGACCAACACCGGGGAGCTGTTTTTT,CASRHLAEGTNTGELFF
few,TRBJ1-2,TRBV5-1,-,TGCGCCAGCAGCTTCCATCCAGAAAGAGTGAACTATGGCTACACCTTC,CASSFHPERVNYGYTF
-,TRBJ1-1,TRBV7-9,TRBD1,TGTGCCAGCAGCGCCCGGGACAGAGACTACACTGAAGCTTTCTTT,CASSARDRDYTEAFF
many,TRBJ1-1,TRBV5-4,-,TGTGCCAGCAGCTCCTTAACAGGGATTACGGCTGAAGCTTTCTTT,CASSSLTGITAEAFF
few,TRBJ1-6,TRBV20-1,-,TGCAGTGCTAGGTCCAGGGGTGCCTATAATTCACCCCTCCACTTT,CSARSRGAYNSPLHF
many,TRBJ1-5,TRBV9,-,TGTGCCAGCAGCGTAGACGGGCAGGCCCGCCAGCCCCAGCATTTT,CASSVDGQARQPQHF
few,TRBJ1-5,TRBV6-8,-,TGTGCCAGCAGTTACCCCCCCTCCAGCAATCAGCCCCAGCATTTT,CASSYPPSSNQPQHF
many,TRBJ1-5,TRBV10-3,-,TGTGCCATCAGTGAGTCGGGGGGGGGCAATCAGCCCCAGCATTTT,CAISESGGGNQPQHF
few,TRBJ1-6,TRBV4-3,-,TGCGCCAGCAGCCTTTACGACAGCTCGAGCTCCTATAATTCACCCCTCCACTTT,CASSLYDSSSSYNSPLHF
few,TRBJ2-7,TRBV12-3/TRBV12-4,TRBD1,TGTGCCAGCAGTTACCTCGGACAGGGGTATTACGAGCAGTACTTC,CASSYLGQGYYEQYF
many,TRBJ2-7,TRBV5-6,-,TGTGCCAGCAGCTTGGCCGGGGCAGGGGTCTCCTACGAGCAGTACTTC,CASSLAGAGVSYEQYF
few,TRBJ2-7,TRBV18,TRBD1,TGTGCCAGCTCGCCGGACAGGGAGCCCTACGAGCAGTACTTC,CASSPDREPYEQYF
-,TRBJ1-2,TRBV5-1,-,TGCGCCAGCAGCTATGGACCCCAGGAGGGCTATGGCTACACCTTC,CASSYGPQEGYGYTF
few,TRBJ1-1,TRBV19,-,TGTGCCAGTAGTAACACAGGGTGGAACACTGAAGCTTTCTTT,CASSNTGWNTEAFF
many,TRBJ2-2,TRBV4-3,-,TGCGCCAGCAGCCAGACCACAGCGAACACCGGGGAGCTGTTTTTT,CASSQTTANTGELFF
-,TRBJ2-2,TRBV11-2,-,TGTGCCAGCAGCTATACAAGCACCAACACCGGGGAGCTGTTTTTT,CASSYTSTNTGELFF
many,TRBJ2-7,TRBV28,TRBD2,TGTGCCAGCAGTCCCCCTAGAGCGGGGCCCTACGAGCAGTACTTC,CASSPPRAGPYEQYF
many,TRBJ2-5,TRBV24-1,-,TGTGCCACCGCGGGGTTGGCAGAGACCCAGTACTTC,CATAGLAETQYF
once,TRBJ1-2,TRBV6-4,-,TGTGCCAGCAGTGTGGGTCGAGGGGTATCTGGCTACACCTTC,CASSVGRGVSGYTF
few,TRBJ2-2,TRBV4-3,TRBD2,TGCGCCAGCAGCCAAGAGCCGAGGACTAGAATTCCCCTCGGGGAGCTGTTTTTT,CASSQEPRTRIPLGELFF
many,TRBJ1-6,TRBV7-2,TRBD1,TGTGCCAGCAGCGCAGGACAGGGGGGTAATAATTCACCCCTCCACTTT,CASSAGQGGNNSPLHF
many,TRBJ2-5,TRBV6-5,-,TGTGCCAGCAGTTACCCCCCCGCAGGGAGAGAGACCCAGTACTTC,CASSYPPAGRETQYF
many,TRBJ1-1,TRBV6-1,TRBD1,TGTGCCAGCCGGAATCCGGACAGGCCTAACACTGAAGCTTTCTTT,CASRNPDRPNTEAFF
many,TRBJ1-2,TRBV6-2/TRBV6-3,-,TGTGCCAGCGGCACGGTACAGGGAACTAACTATGGCTACACCTTC,CASGTVQGTNYGYTF
-,TRBJ1-2,TRBV12-3/TRBV12-4,-,TGTGCCATCAGTACGTACTATGGCTACACCTTC,CAISTYYGYTF
-,TRBJ1-2,TRBV6-1,-,TGTGCCAGCAGTGAAGCGTACGGGACCCACTATGGCTACACCTTC,CASSEAYGTHYGYTF
-,TRBJ1-2,TRBV6-1,-,TGTGCCAGCAGATTCACCGACACGGGGCTCTATGGCTACACCTTC,CASRFTDTGLYGYTF
many,TRBJ1-1,TRBV19,-,TGTGCCAGTAGTATAGCTTTGAGGACATCCCGAGCTTTCTTT,CASSIALRTSRAFF
few,TRBJ1-5,TRBV27,TRBD1,TGTGCCAGCAGTTGGACAGGCCCAAATAGCAATCAGCCCCAGCATTTT,CASSWTGPNSNQPQHF